The rows below give T cell receptor beta chains drawn from one sample of a study of Ad26.COV2.S vaccination and SARS-CoV-2 variants. TCRdb's table, derived via immunoSEQ multiplex PCR, lists solely in-frame clones and lacks some. The sample shows about 480,000 clones, approximately 88% of them seen only once. The sample here was peripheral blood, taken in a trial of Ad26.COV2.S vaccine versus placebo. The source is a person between 18 and 65 years old who received the Ad26.COV2.S COVID-19 vaccine or a placebo. Both conserved end residues are part of each CDR3. The D gene is left open where the match is weak.

D gene	V gene	J gene	CDR3 protein	CDR3 DNA
TRBD2	TRBV15	TRBJ2-7	CATSASGRASEQYF	TGTGCCACCAGCGCTAGCGGGAGAGCCAGCGAGCAGTACTTC
TRBD2	TRBV20-1	TRBJ2-7	CSASPASGSVYEQYF	TGCAGTGCTAGTCCGGCTAGCGGGAGTGTCTACGAGCAGTACTTC
NA	TRBV7-2	TRBJ1-1	CASSLYQGLETEAFF	TGTGCCAGCAGTCTTTACCAGGGTTTGGAGACTGAAGCTTTCTTT
NA	TRBV19	TRBJ1-2	CASSIWGRDTAGYTF	TGTGCCAGTAGTATATGGGGACGGGACACCGCAGGCTACACCTTC
TRBD1	TRBV10-3	TRBJ1-6	CASSRDRGTNSPLHF	TGTGCCTCCAGTCGCGACAGGGGAACTAATTCACCCCTCCACTTT
TRBD2	TRBV6-5	TRBJ2-1	CASRLAGAYEQFF	TGTGCCAGCCGGTTAGCGGGAGCGTATGAGCAGTTCTTC
TRBD2	TRBV7-3	TRBJ2-3	CASSLGRGTDTQYF	TGTGCCAGCAGCTTAGGGCGGGGGACAGATACGCAGTATTTT
NA	TRBV9	TRBJ2-2	CASSVLLNTGELFF	TGTGCCAGCAGCGTTCTGCTGAACACCGGGGAGCTGTTTTTT
NA	TRBV21-1	TRBJ2-3	CASSKRTSGFSTDTQYF	TGTGCCAGCAGCAAAAGGACTAGCGGGTTTAGCACAGATACGCAGTATTTT
NA	TRBV19	TRBJ2-1	CASSRRAGNNEQFF	TGTGCCAGTTCTCGACGAGCGGGTAACAATGAGCAGTTCTTC
TRBD2	TRBV7-2	TRBJ2-7	CASSYARGGPSVGEQYF	TGTGCCAGCAGTTACGCCCGGGGGGGACCCTCCGTGGGGGAGCAGTACTTC
NA	TRBV25-1	TRBJ2-7	CASRGSGSHEQYF	TGTGCCAGCAGAGGGTCTGGTTCCCACGAGCAGTACTTC
NA	TRBV6-1	TRBJ1-5	CASSEALNGGLSNQPQHF	TGTGCCAGCAGTGAAGCGCTTAATGGCGGCCTGAGCAATCAGCCCCAGCATTTT
NA	TRBV28	TRBJ1-2	CASSFSAPPGYTF	TGTGCCAGCAGTTTTTCAGCTCCTCCGGGCTACACCTTC
TRBD2	TRBV4-2	TRBJ2-3	CASSQDSFGTSFGTDTQYF	TGTGCCAGCAGCCAAGATAGCTTCGGGACTAGCTTCGGGACAGATACGCAGTATTTT
NA	TRBV21-1	TRBJ1-5	CASSKGGCLGDGPNQPQHF	TGTGCCAGCAGCAAGGGCGGCTGTTTAGGGGACGGTCCAAATCAGCCCCAGCATTTT